This entry lists 16 T cell receptor beta chains sequenced from one sample in a study of human T cells and chemical hapten exposure. TCRdb reprocessed the RACE reads with MiXCR, giving one entry per CDR3 protein. The sample lists 180,000 or so distinct CDR3 sequences; around 25% were seen once. Time point indicated: patch test 3, about 24 weeks after DPC sensitization. Treatment specified: therapeutic diphenylcyclopropenone sensitization with weekly scalp DPC. This specimen consisted of whole blood, obtained in connection with sensitization to the hapten diphenylcyclopropenone (DPC). All receptors derive from a woman in her 40s with alopecia areata. Some clones in this sample may be carry-over from other donors' samples.

The chain joins TRBV11-2 to TRBJ2-1; 12 bases match TRBD2. V dropped 2 bases and J dropped 9; count of bases not matched to a gene: 8. CDR1 SGHAT and CDR2 FQNNGV come from the germline V gene. This CDR3 region has 16 residues. CDR3 sequence: CASSLWTSGTIGEQFF. The CDR3 DNA follows: TGTGCCAGCAGCTTATGGACTAGCGGGACCATTGGTGAGCAGTTCTTC.

This chain uses TRBV28 with TRBJ1-6, with D perhaps matching TRBD1 (6 bases). The CDR3 is 14 residues long. From germline, CDR1 is MDHEN and CDR2 SYDVKM. V gave up 8 bases and J gave up 7 bases, with 15 bases separating them. CDR3 in amino acids: CASVRGGINSPLHF. The CDR3 DNA is TGTGCCAGCGTAAGGGGGGGGATCAATTCACCCCTCCACTTT.

This clonotype was seen only a few times. The DNA for the CDR3 is TGTGCCAGCAGTTGGGGGCGCGGCCCCTACAATGAGCAGTTCTTC. Translated: CASSWGRGPYNEQFF. The gene calls are TRBV6-5 and TRBJ2-1, with D possibly matching TRBD1 (6 bases). The germline CDR1 and CDR2 sequences are MNHEY and SVGAGI. Trimming left V 4 bases short and J 2 bases short, with 12 bases between. The CDR3 spans 15 residues.

This rearrangement joins TRBV12-3 or TRBV12-4 to TRBJ2-7, with 10 positions matching TRBD2. Trimming at V came to 3 bases and at J to 5 bases, leaving 7 bases not matched to a gene. The CDR3 consists of 15 residues. This chain's CDR3 is CASSFIELAGDEQYF. The CDR3 nucleotides read TGTGCCAGCAGTTTCATTGAGCTAGCGGGAGACGAGCAGTACTTC.

The V call is TRBV7-2, the J call TRBJ2-5; TRBD2 agrees at 10 bases. Trimming took 8 bases from V and 5 from J; bases not matched to a gene: 5. The V gene's germline CDR1 is SGHTA and CDR2 FQGNSA. The CDR3 is 13 amino acids. This CDR3 reads CASQAGGDETQYF. The CDR3 DNA is TGTGCCAGCCAAGCGGGGGGGGACGAGACCCAGTACTTC.

The table lists this clonotype with a few counts. This sequence joins TRBV6-5 and TRBJ2-7; D not certain. CDR1 MNHEY and CDR2 SVGAGI come from the germline V gene. The CDR3 loop spans 10 amino acids. Trimming left V 6 bases short and J 4 bases short, with 4 bases between. CDR3 amino acids: CASSPYEQYF. CDR3 DNA: TGTGCCAGCAGCCCGTACGAGCAGTACTTC.

The chain joins TRBV6-1 to TRBJ2-1; possibly TRBD2 for D (5 bases). V was cut by 2 bases and J by 5 bases, with 13 bases left in between. The CDR3 has 15 residues. Germline-derived CDR1 and CDR2 are MNHNS and SASEGT. The CDR3 region has the DNA TGTGCCAGCAGTGAAACCCTAGCCTTAGACAATGAGCAGTTCTTC. Its translation is CASSETLALDNEQFF.

CDR3 loop: CASSLAMRASEKLFF. The CDR3 region has the DNA TGTGCCAGCAGCTTAGCCATGAGGGCGAGTGAAAAACTGTTTTTT. The rearrangement uses TRBV7-2 and TRBJ1-4; D call uncertain. The V and J ends lost 0 bases and 7 bases respectively, with 12 bases between them. CDR3 size: 15 residues. CDR1 and CDR2 (germline): SGHTA, FQGNSA. Full variable domain (missing parts from reference TRBV7-2 and TRBJ1-4): GAGVSQSPSNKVTEKGKDVELRCDPISGHTALYWYRQSLGQGLEFLIYFQGNSAPDKSGLPSDRFSAERTGGSVSTLTIQRTQQEDSAVYLCASSLAMRASEKLFFGSGTQLSVL.

The chain joins TRBV20-1 to TRBJ1-3; 12 nucleotides line up with TRBD1. The V and J ends lost 6 bases and 4 bases, in that order; junction bases with no gene match: 7. This CDR3 has 15 amino acids. In germline, CDR1 is DFQATT, CDR2 SNEGSKA (reference sequence). The CDR3 loop is CSAKPGQGAGNTIYF. DNA for the CDR3: TGCAGTGCAAAACCGGGACAGGGGGCGGGAAACACCATATATTTT.

This clonotype has more than one count but fewer than ten. The CDR3 DNA sequence: TGTGCCACCAGTGAACCCGGGACCGGTAGGGAGACCCAGTACTTC. This translates into CATSEPGTGRETQYF. V and J are TRBV24-1 and TRBJ2-5; D might be TRBD1 or TRBD2, each matching 5 bases. Germline V lookup: CDR1 KGHDR, CDR2 SFDVKD. V was cut by 4 bases and J by 5 bases, with 16 bases left in between. The CDR3 is made up of 15 amino acids.

This clonotype was counted a few times. The chain recombines TRBV4-3 with TRBJ2-3, with unresolved D. Trimming cost V 3 bases and J 4 bases, with 8 bases left between them. CDR3 length equals 13 residues. The germline CDR1 and CDR2 sequences are LGHNA and YSLEER. CDR3 DNA: TGCGCCAGCAGCCACCAGACATCAGATACGCAGTATTTT. The encoded protein is CASSHQTSDTQYF.

This clonotype appeared a few times. CDR3 coding DNA: TGCAGCGTTGAGGGAGCAGCCAAAAACATTCAGTACTTC. It yields the protein CSVEGAAKNIQYF. The chain joins TRBV29-1 to TRBJ2-4; a possible D gene is TRBD2 (5 bases). Trimming left V 3 bases short and J 0 bases short, with 6 bases between. Germline V gene sequence: CDR1 SQVTM, CDR2 ANQGSEA. CDR3 length: 13 amino acids.

Only a few counts were recorded for this clonotype. The rearrangement joins TRBV29-1 to TRBJ2-1; TRBD2 matches at 7 bases. Germline V gene lookup returns CDR1 SQVTM and CDR2 ANQGSEA. This CDR3 region has 14 residues. V shed 6 bases and J 10 bases; nucleotides not matched to a gene: 15. The CDR3 is CSVTTAGRHSEQFF. CDR3 bases: TGCAGCGTGACAACAGCGGGACGGCACTCGGAGCAGTTCTTC.

This clonotype was detected a few times. The CDR3 reads CASSPPLGQRGGNKDEQFF. The DNA for the CDR3 is TGTGCCAGCAGTCCCCCGTTAGGACAGCGGGGGGGCAATAAGGATGAGCAGTTCTTC. The J gene is TRBJ2-1, the V gene TRBV6-2 or TRBV6-3; TRBD2 agrees at 10 bases. The trim removed 5 bases at V and 8 bases at J, leaving 21 bases unmatched. The CDR3 is 19 amino acids. Germline CDR1 MNHEY, CDR2 SVGEGT.

The V gene is TRBV29-1, the J gene TRBJ2-1; TRBD2 aligns across 14 bases. Germline CDR1 SQVTM, CDR2 ANQGSEA. V gave up 6 bases and J gave up 9 bases; unmatched junction bases: 7. The CDR3 length is 14 residues. Here the CDR3 reads CSVRLAGGPGEQFF. The DNA for the CDR3 is TGCAGCGTCCGACTAGCGGGAGGGCCGGGTGAGCAGTTCTTC.

This clonotype was observed a handful of times. This chain links TRBV9 with TRBJ2-7; tentative D call: TRBD1 (6 bases). V was shortened by 1 base and J by 0 bases, with 11 bases between the two germline ends. Germline values: CDR1 SGDLS, CDR2 YYNGEE. The CDR3 runs to 15 residues. CDR3: CASSVRSDSSYEQYF. The CDR3, as DNA: TGTGCCAGCAGCGTAAGATCGGACAGCTCCTACGAGCAGTACTTC.